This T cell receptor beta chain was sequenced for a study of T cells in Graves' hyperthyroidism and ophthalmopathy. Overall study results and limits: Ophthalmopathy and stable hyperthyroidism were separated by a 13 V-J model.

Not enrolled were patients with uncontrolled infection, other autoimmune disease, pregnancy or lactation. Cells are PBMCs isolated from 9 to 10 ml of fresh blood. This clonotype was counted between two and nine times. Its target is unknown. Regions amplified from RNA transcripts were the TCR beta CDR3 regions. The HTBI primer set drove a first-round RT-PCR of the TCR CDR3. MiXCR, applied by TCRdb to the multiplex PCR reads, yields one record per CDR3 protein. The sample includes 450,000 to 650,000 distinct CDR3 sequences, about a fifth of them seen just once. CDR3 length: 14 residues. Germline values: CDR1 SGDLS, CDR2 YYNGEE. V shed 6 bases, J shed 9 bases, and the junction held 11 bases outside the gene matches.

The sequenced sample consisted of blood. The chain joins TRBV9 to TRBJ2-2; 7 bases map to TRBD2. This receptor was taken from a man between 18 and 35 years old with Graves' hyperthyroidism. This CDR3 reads CASTDERGSRELFF. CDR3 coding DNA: TGTGCCAGCACCGATGAGCGGGGTAGCAGGGAGCTGTTTTTT.